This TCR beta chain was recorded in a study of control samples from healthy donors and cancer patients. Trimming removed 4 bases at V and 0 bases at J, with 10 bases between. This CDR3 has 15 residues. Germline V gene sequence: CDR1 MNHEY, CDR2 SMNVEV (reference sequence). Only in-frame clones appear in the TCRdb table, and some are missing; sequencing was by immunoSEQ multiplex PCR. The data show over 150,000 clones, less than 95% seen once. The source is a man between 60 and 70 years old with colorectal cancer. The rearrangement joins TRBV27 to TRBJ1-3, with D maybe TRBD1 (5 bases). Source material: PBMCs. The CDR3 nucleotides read TGTGCCAGCAGTTCCAGACAGATCTCTGGAAACACCATATATTTT. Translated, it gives CASSSRQISGNTIYF.